This is a list of T cell receptor beta chains from one sample in a study of blood T cell repertoires in COVID-19. Here immunoSEQ multiplex PCR was the method, and the copy in TCRdb shows in-frame clones only, minus some. The sample shows some 170,000 clones, around nine tenths of them seen only once. Material: peripheral blood. These receptor sequences come from a woman in her sixties or seventies with COVID-19, enrolled during active disease. Each CDR3 is given with its conserved first and last residue. A D gene is named only where the DNA matches it firmly. Where a row states a size, it is once, few, many or the class of an expanded clone; other rows omit it.

V gene	D gene	CDR3 length	clone size	J gene	CDR3 DNA	CDR3 protein
TRBV25-1	TRBD2	15	-	TRBJ2-7	TGTGCCAGCAGTGAGGACTCGGCGGGAGGAATCGAGCAGTACTTC	CASSEDSAGGIEQYF
TRBV5-6	-	14	-	TRBJ1-1	TGTGCCAGCAGCTTGGACAGGGTTGACATTCCAGCTTTCTTT	CASSLDRVDIPAFF
TRBV10-1	TRBD1	16	-	TRBJ1-1	TGCGCCAGCAGTGATTCCGAAAGGGGGCTGGACACTGAAGCTTTCTTT	CASSDSERGLDTEAFF
TRBV5-1	-	14	once	TRBJ2-3	TGCGCCAGCAGCTTGGACACAGGGATAGATACGCAGTATTTT	CASSLDTGIDTQYF
TRBV12-3/TRBV12-4	-	12	-	TRBJ1-1	TGTGCCAGCAGGCAGGGTGTCACTGAAGCTTTCTTT	CASRQGVTEAFF
TRBV6-2/TRBV6-3	-	14	-	TRBJ1-1	TGTGCCAGCAGTTTTGACTCCGGGAACACTGAAGCTTTCTTT	CASSFDSGNTEAFF
TRBV28	TRBD1	15	few	TRBJ1-5	TGTGCCAGCAGTTTTCAGGGGGAAGTGAATCAGCCCCAGCATTTT	CASSFQGEVNQPQHF
TRBV5-6	TRBD2	18	-	TRBJ2-2	TGTGCCAGCAGCTCTTTAACTACGAGACTAGCTTCCGGTGGGGAGCTGTTTTTT	CASSSLTTRLASGGELFF
TRBV6-5	TRBD2	16	-	TRBJ2-1	TGTGCCAGCAGTTACTATAGCGGGAAGCTCCGGGATGAGCAGTTCTTC	CASSYYSGKLRDEQFF
TRBV3-1/TRBV3-2	-	14	-	TRBJ1-3	TGTGCCAGCAGCCAACTGACAGGCGGAAACACCATATATTTT	CASSQLTGGNTIYF
TRBV3-1/TRBV3-2	-	14	-	TRBJ2-1	TGTGCCAGCAGCCCGACTGGGGGCAACAATGAGCAGTTCTTC	CASSPTGGNNEQFF
TRBV19	TRBD1	14	few	TRBJ1-4	TGTGCCAGTAGTAGCGGACAGGGGAAGGAAAAACTGTTTTTT	CASSSGQGKEKLFF
TRBV30	-	14	-	TRBJ2-7	TGTGCCTGGACAAGGGGCCCCCGGGTCCACGAGCAGTACTTC	CAWTRGPRVHEQYF
TRBV6-5	-	14	-	TRBJ1-3	TGTGCCAGCAGTTATGGCCCCCCTGGAAACACCATATATTTT	CASSYGPPGNTIYF
TRBV19	-	14	-	TRBJ2-4	TGTGCCAGTAGTTTCCAGGGGGGTACAAACATTCAGTACTTC	CASSFQGGTNIQYF
TRBV10-3	-	15	-	TRBJ2-4	TGTGCCATCAGTGATATGCAAAACGGCAAAAACATTCAGTACTTC	CAISDMQNGKNIQYF
TRBV28	-	15	-	TRBJ1-2	TGTGCCAGCAGTCCACCGGGATTCTCAAGTCATGGCTACACCTTC	CASSPPGFSSHGYTF
TRBV15	TRBD2	14	-	TRBJ2-7	TGTGCCACCAGCAGGGGGGGGAGCTCCTACGAGCAGTACTTC	CATSRGGSSYEQYF